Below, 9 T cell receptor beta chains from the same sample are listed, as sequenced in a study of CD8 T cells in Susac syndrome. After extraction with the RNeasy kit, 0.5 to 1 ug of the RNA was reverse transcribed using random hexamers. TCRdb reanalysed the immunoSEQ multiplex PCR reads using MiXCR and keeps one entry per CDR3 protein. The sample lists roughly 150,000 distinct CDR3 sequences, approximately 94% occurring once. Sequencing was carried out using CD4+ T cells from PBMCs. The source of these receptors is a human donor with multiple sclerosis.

The CDR3 loop reads CASSPAREQFF. The CDR3 DNA reads TGTGCCAGCAGCCCAGCCAGGGAGCAGTTCTTC. The chain couples TRBV7-9 to TRBJ2-1; D not resolved. Germline V gene data show CDR1 as SEHNR and CDR2 as FQNEAQ (reference sequence). Trimming stripped 5 bases from V and 10 bases from J, with 9 bases between. The length of the CDR3 is 11 residues.

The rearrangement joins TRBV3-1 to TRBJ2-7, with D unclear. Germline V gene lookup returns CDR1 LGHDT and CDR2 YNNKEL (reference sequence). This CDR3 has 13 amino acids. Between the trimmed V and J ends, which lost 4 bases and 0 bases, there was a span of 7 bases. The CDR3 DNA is TGTGCCAGCAGCCCGAGTGTCTCCTACGAGCAGTACTTC. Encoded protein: CASSPSVSYEQYF.

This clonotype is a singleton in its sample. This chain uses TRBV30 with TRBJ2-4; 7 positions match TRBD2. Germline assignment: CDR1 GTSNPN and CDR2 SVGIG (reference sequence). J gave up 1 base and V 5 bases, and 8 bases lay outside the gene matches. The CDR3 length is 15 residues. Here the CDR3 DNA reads TGTGCCTGGGAGGATGCGGGGGTCGCCAAAAACATTCAGTACTTC. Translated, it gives CAWEDAGVAKNIQYF.

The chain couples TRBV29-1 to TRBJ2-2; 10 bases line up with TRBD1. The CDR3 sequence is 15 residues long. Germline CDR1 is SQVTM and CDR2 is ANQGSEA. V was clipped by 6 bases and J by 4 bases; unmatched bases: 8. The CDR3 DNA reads TGCAGCGTCTCGACAGGGGGCACGGTCACCGGGGAGCTGTTTTTT. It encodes CSVSTGGTVTGELFF.

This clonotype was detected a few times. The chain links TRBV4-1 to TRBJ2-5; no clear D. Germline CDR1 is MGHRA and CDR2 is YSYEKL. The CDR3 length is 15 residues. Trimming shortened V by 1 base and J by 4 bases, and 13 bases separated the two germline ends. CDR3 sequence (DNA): TGCGCCAGCAGCCAAGTTGGAAGCCTAGGAGAGACCCAGTACTTC. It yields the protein CASSQVGSLGETQYF.

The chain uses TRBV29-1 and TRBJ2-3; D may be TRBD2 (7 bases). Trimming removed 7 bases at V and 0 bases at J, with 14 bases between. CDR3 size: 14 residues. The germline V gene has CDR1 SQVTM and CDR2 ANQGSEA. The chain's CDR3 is CSGGGRESTDTQYF. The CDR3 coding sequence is TGCAGCGGGGGGGGCAGGGAGAGCACAGATACGCAGTATTTT.

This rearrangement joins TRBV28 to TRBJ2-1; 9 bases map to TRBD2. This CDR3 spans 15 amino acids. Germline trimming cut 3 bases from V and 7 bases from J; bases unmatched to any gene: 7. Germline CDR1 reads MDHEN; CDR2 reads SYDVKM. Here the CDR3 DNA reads TGTGCCAGCAGTTTGAGTGCGGGAGGGCCAAATGAGCAGTTCTTC. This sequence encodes CASSLSAGGPNEQFF.

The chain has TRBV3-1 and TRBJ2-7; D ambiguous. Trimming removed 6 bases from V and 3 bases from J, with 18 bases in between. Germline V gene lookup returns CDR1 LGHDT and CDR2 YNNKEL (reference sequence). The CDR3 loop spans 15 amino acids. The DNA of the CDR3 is TGTGCCAGCAGAGCCGGTCTGTCTGGGCTCTACGAGCAGTACTTC. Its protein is CASRAGLSGLYEQYF.

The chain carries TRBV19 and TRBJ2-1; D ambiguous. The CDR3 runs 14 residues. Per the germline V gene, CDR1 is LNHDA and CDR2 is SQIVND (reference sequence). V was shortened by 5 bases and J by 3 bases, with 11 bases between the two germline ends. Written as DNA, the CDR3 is TGTGCCAGTAGTGCGGACGGATTCTACAATGAGCAGTTCTTC. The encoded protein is CASSADGFYNEQFF.